The 29 T cell receptor beta chains presented below share a single source sample, sequenced in a study of long-term antiretroviral therapy in people with HIV. Investigators performed immunoSEQ version v3.0 at survey level. The method was immunoSEQ multiplex PCR; TCRdb's version includes in-frame clones alone and lacks a portion of them. The data contain about 30,000 clones, approximately 81% of them seen just once; the ten biggest clones take up 4.8%. The sequencing used unsorted PBMCs, collected roughly 2.8 years before starting antiretroviral therapy. The source is a woman aged 25-40 years with HIV.

V is TRBV10-3 and J is TRBJ2-7, with D possibly being TRBD1 or TRBD2 (6 bases each). The V end was cut by 6 bases, the J end by 5 bases, with 23 bases between. This CDR3 is built from 16 residues. CDR1 and CDR2 (germline): ENHRY, SYGVKD. The CDR3 region is CAISSDFSGAAHEQYF. The CDR3 coding sequence is TGTGCCATCAGCTCCGATTTTTCGGGGGCCGCTCACGAGCAGTACTTC.

The table lists this clone with a few counts. The chain has TRBV5-1 and TRBJ1-1, with D perhaps matching TRBD1 (5 bases). Germline CDR1 reads SGHRS; CDR2 reads YFSETQ. CDR3 length: 12 residues. Trimming cost V 2 bases and J 7 bases, with 9 bases left between them. The CDR3 loop reads CASSFNRGEAFF. As DNA, the CDR3 is TGCGCCAGCAGCTTCAATAGGGGTGAAGCTTTCTTT.

J is TRBJ2-4 and V is TRBV6-1; 9 bases fit TRBD2. Unmatched junction bases numbered 3, after V lost 6 bases and J lost 0 bases. Germline V gives CDR1 MNHNS, CDR2 SASEGT. This CDR3 region has 15 residues. The CDR3 here is CASSVAGAAKNIQYF. DNA for the CDR3: TGTGCCAGCAGCGTAGCGGGGGCAGCCAAAAACATTCAGTACTTC.

The V call is TRBV6-6, the J call TRBJ1-5, with 7 nucleotides matching TRBD1. The CDR3 runs to 13 residues. CDR1 MNHNY and CDR2 SVGAGI come from the germline V gene (reference sequence). Trimming removed 10 bases from V and 1 base from J; junction bases left unmatched: 4. The CDR3 coding sequence is TGTGCCATCACGACAGGGAGCAATCAGCCCCAGCATTTT. Its protein product is CAITTGSNQPQHF.

The CDR3 spells CSVAQELNQPQHF. In DNA, the CDR3 is TGCAGCGTTGCCCAGGAGTTAAATCAGCCCCAGCATTTT. V and J are TRBV29-1 and TRBJ1-5; D gene unclear. CDR1 and CDR2 from the germline V gene are SQVTM and ANQGSEA. V gave up 4 bases and J gave up 4 bases, with 11 bases separating them. The CDR3 loop spans 13 amino acids.

The chain combines TRBV19 with TRBJ2-7; 9 bases fit TRBD1. CDR1 is LNHDA, CDR2 SQIVND, per germline (reference sequence). V lost 5 bases, J lost 3 bases, and 8 bases stayed unmatched. This CDR3 is 15 amino acids long. The CDR3 protein is CASSPSTGGNYEQYF. The CDR3 DNA is TGTGCCAGTAGTCCCTCGACAGGGGGGAACTACGAGCAGTACTTC.

The V call is TRBV27, the J call TRBJ1-1; D uncertain. From germline, CDR1 is MNHEY and CDR2 SMNVEV (reference sequence). V dropped 5 bases and J dropped 1 base, with 11 bases sitting between them. The CDR3 consists of 14 residues. The CDR3 sequence: CASSRIRANTEAFF. The DNA for the CDR3 is TGTGCCAGCAGTCGGATAAGGGCGAACACTGAAGCTTTCTTT.

As DNA, the CDR3 is TGTGCCAGCTCACCATGGGCGTGGGGGAGCACTGAAGCTTTCTTT. Amino acid sequence: CASSPWAWGSTEAFF. This sequence joins TRBV18 and TRBJ1-1, with D possibly TRBD1 on 5 matching bases. The CDR3 covers 15 residues. Germline values: CDR1 KGHSH, CDR2 LQKENI. V shed 2 bases and J shed 4 bases, with 14 bases lying between them.

The V gene is TRBV11-3, the J gene TRBJ2-5, with unresolved D. The length of the CDR3 is 12 residues. CDR1 SGHNT and CDR2 YENEEA come from the germline V gene. Trimming removed 0 bases from V and 1 base from J, with 0 bases in between. The CDR3 is CASSLDQETQYF. CDR3 coding DNA: TGTGCCAGCAGCTTAGACCAAGAGACCCAGTACTTC.

This clone showed up just a few times. The chain recombines TRBV7-3 with TRBJ2-2, with TRBD1 identical over 7 bases. CDR1 and CDR2 (germline): SGHTA, FQGTGA. V was pared by 5 bases and J by 0 bases, with 3 bases of the junction left unmatched. The CDR3 has 15 residues. The CDR3 bases are TGTGCCAGCAGCCCCGGGACAGCGAACACCGGGGAGCTGTTTTTT. This gives the protein CASSPGTANTGELFF.

The chain carries TRBV29-1 and TRBJ2-3; D not resolved. The germline V gene encodes CDR1 SQVTM and CDR2 ANQGSEA. This CDR3 region has 15 residues. The ends were cut back, 3 bases at V and 0 bases at J, with 13 bases in the middle. The CDR3 DNA is TGCAGCGTTGACGATCCGGTCTCGAGCACAGATACGCAGTATTTT. Protein sequence: CSVDDPVSSTDTQYF.

The rearrangement joins TRBV5-8 to TRBJ2-7; D is possibly TRBD1 (6 bases). This CDR3 region has 15 residues. CDR1 and CDR2 (germline): SGHTS, YDEGEE. V was shortened by 0 bases and J by 4 bases, with 14 bases between the two germline ends. CDR3 coding DNA: TGTGCCAGCAGCTTGGGGCGGACAGCCGTGTACGAGCAGTACGTC. It translates to CASSLGRTAVYEQYV.

The chain combines TRBV4-1 with TRBJ1-1, with D hard to call. The CDR3 extends over 12 amino acids. V lost 0 bases, J lost 4 bases, and 3 bases lay in between. Germline V gene lookup returns CDR1 MGHRA and CDR2 YSYEKL. The CDR3 loop reads CASSQDGTEAFF. The DNA for the CDR3 is TGCGCCAGCAGCCAAGACGGCACTGAAGCTTTCTTT.

This clone has just one count. J is TRBJ2-7 and V is TRBV28, with unresolved D. Germline V gene sequence: CDR1 MDHEN, CDR2 SYDVKM. This CDR3 region has 16 residues. V shed 7 bases and J shed 0 bases, with 19 bases lying between them. This chain's CDR3 is CASTPTDRTVSYEQYF. CDR3 coding DNA: TGTGCCAGCACCCCCACCGATCGGACGGTCTCCTACGAGCAGTACTTC. The full variable domain, with the rest looked up from reference TRBV28 and TRBJ2-7, is DVKVTQSSRYLVKRTGEKVFLECVQDMDHENMFWYRQDPGLGLRLIYFSYDVKMKEKGDIPEGYSVSREKKERFSLILESASTNQTSMYLCASTPTDRTVSYEQYFGPGTRLTVT.

The chain carries TRBV11-2 and TRBJ2-3; no firm D call. Per germline, CDR1 SGHAT and CDR2 FQNNGV. The ends were cut back, 5 bases at V and 6 bases at J, with 12 bases in the middle. This CDR3 has 13 amino acids. In DNA, the CDR3 is TGTGCCAGCAGCCCGTTCGGTGTTGATACGCAGTATTTT. It yields the protein CASSPFGVDTQYF.

The chain joins TRBV30 to TRBJ1-1, with 7 bases lining up with TRBD1. Losses at the gene ends were 5 bases for V and 5 bases for J; bases not matched to a gene: 8. Germline values: CDR1 GTSNPN, CDR2 SVGIG (reference sequence). This CDR3 comprises 13 residues. CDR3 DNA: TGTGCCTGGTCCGGGACAGTTAAAACTGAAGCTTTCTTT. It translates to CAWSGTVKTEAFF.

The chain employs TRBV19 and TRBJ1-2, with 9 bases identical to TRBD1. Trimming at V came to 4 bases and at J to 3 bases, leaving 6 bases not matched to a gene. The CDR3 runs 15 residues. Germline loops: CDR1 LNHDA, CDR2 SQIVND (reference sequence). Written as DNA, the CDR3 is TGTGCCAGTAGTAGTAACAGGGGGCAGGACTATGGCTACACCTTC. This codes for CASSSNRGQDYGYTF.

The CDR3 nucleotides read TGTGCCAGCAGCCTCACTAGCGGGGGGCGTTGGGAGCAGTTCTTC. It codes for CASSLTSGGRWEQFF. This sequence joins TRBV7-2 and TRBJ2-1; 12 positions agree with TRBD2. Germline assignment: CDR1 SGHTA and CDR2 FQGNSA. V was clipped by 5 bases and J by 10 bases; unmatched bases: 9. CDR3 length: 15 amino acids.

This chain's CDR3 is CASSEGGAGPQNPRNSGNTIYF. CDR3 DNA: TGTGCCAGCAGTGAAGGGGGAGCAGGGCCGCAGAACCCCCGCAACTCTGGAAACACCATATATTTT. The chain employs TRBV2 and TRBJ1-3; possible D gene TRBD1, 5 bases. V lost 1 base and J 0 bases, leaving 28 bases between the germline ends. CDR3 length: 22 amino acids. Germline V gene lookup returns CDR1 SNHLY and CDR2 FYNNEI.

The CDR3 DNA reads TGTGCCACCGCGGGGGGCGGGGGAGAGACCCAGTACTTC. It is translated as CATAGGGGETQYF. The J gene is TRBJ2-5, the V gene TRBV15; 8 positions agree with TRBD2. CDR3 length: 13 amino acids. The J segment lost 4 bases and the V segment lost 8 bases, leaving 6 bases of the junction unmatched. From germline, CDR1 is LNHNV and CDR2 YYDKDF (reference sequence).

The chain carries TRBV6-1 and TRBJ1-6; D may be TRBD1 (5 bases). The CDR3 length is 17 residues. In germline, CDR1 is MNHNS, CDR2 SASEGT. Trimming removed 3 bases at V and 4 bases at J, with 16 bases between. CDR3 protein: CASSEEGWGIYNSPLHF. The CDR3 bases are TGTGCCAGCAGTGAGGAGGGGTGGGGGATTTATAATTCACCCCTCCACTTT.

The V and J genes are TRBV5-6 and TRBJ2-2; 10 bases are a match to TRBD1. The CDR3 is 15 amino acids. Unmatched junction bases numbered 5, after V lost 3 bases and J lost 6 bases. The V gene's germline CDR1 is SGHDT and CDR2 YYEEEE. CDR3 in amino acids: CASSWDRGTSGELFF. The CDR3, as DNA: TGTGCCAGCAGCTGGGACAGGGGAACCTCCGGGGAGCTGTTTTTT.

This chain links TRBV5-1 with TRBJ2-3; 8 bases match TRBD2. In germline, CDR1 is SGHRS, CDR2 YFSETQ. The CDR3 spans 16 residues. V shed 6 bases, J shed 1 base, and the junction held 10 bases outside the gene matches. The chain's CDR3 is CASTLGRGGGTDTQYF. CDR3 bases: TGCGCCAGCACCCTCGGCCGGGGGGGCGGCACAGATACGCAGTATTTT. Filled out from reference TRBV5-1 and TRBJ2-3, the complete variable domain reads KAGVTQTPRYLIKTRGQQVTLSCSPISGHRSVSWYQQTPGQGLQFLFEYFSETQRNKGNFPGRFSGRQFSNSRSEMNVSTLELGDSALYLCASTLGRGGGTDTQYFGPGTRLTVL.

The genes are TRBV2 and TRBJ2-3, with a tentative D call TRBD1 (5 bases). Germline-derived CDR1 and CDR2 are SNHLY and FYNNEI. This CDR3 has 14 amino acids. V gave up 10 bases and J gave up 4 bases, with 18 bases separating them. The CDR3 protein is CATKLPTDPDTQYF. The CDR3 nucleotides read TGTGCCACCAAACTCCCGACAGACCCAGATACGCAGTATTTT.

This chain links TRBV7-2 with TRBJ2-5; no definite D call. The germline V gene encodes CDR1 SGHTA and CDR2 FQGNSA. The length of the CDR3 is 14 residues. V lost 2 bases, J lost 5 bases, and 12 bases lay in between. In nucleotides, the CDR3 is TGTGCCAGCAGCTTACAGTTCGGCGGCGAGACCCAGTACTTC. It yields the protein CASSLQFGGETQYF. Using reference TRBV7-2 and TRBJ2-5 for the parts outside the CDR3, the full variable domain is GAGVSQSPSNKVTEKGKDVELRCDPISGHTALYWYRQSLGQGLEFLIYFQGNSAPDKSGLPSDRFSAERTGGSVSTLTIQRTQQEDSAVYLCASSLQFGGETQYFGPGTRLLVL.

This chain links TRBV11-2 with TRBJ1-6, with D perhaps TRBD1 (5 bases). The V and J ends lost 5 bases and 7 bases respectively, with 15 bases between them. The germline CDR1 and CDR2 sequences are SGHAT and FQNNGV. The CDR3 is 15 residues long. CDR3 protein: CASSPSGVYNSPLHF. The CDR3 coding sequence is TGTGCCAGCAGCCCATCGGGGGTATACAATTCACCCCTCCACTTT. The whole variable domain, remainder taken from reference TRBV11-2 and TRBJ1-6, is EAGVAQSPRYKIIEKRQSVAFWCNPISGHATLYWYQQILGQGPKLLIQFQNNGVVDDSQLPKDRFSAERLKGVDSTLKIQPAKLEDSAVYLCASSPSGVYNSPLHFGNGTRLTVT.

The V and J genes are TRBV10-3 and TRBJ2-1; 8 bases are shared with TRBD1. Trimming at V came to 6 bases and at J to 12 bases, leaving 16 bases not matched to a gene. CDR1 is ENHRY and CDR2 is SYGVKD in the germline V gene. This CDR3 contains 15 residues. This CDR3 is CAISPGTGALSVQFF. Written as DNA, the CDR3 is TGTGCCATCAGCCCCGGGACAGGAGCCCTCTCGGTGCAGTTCTTC.

The DNA of the CDR3 is TGTGCCTGGAGTGTACAGTCAGGGGGATGGCAGCCCCAGCATTTT. Residues: CAWSVQSGGWQPQHF. This chain connects TRBV30 to TRBJ1-5, with TRBD1 identical over 7 bases. Germline loops: CDR1 GTSNPN, CDR2 SVGIG (reference sequence). Trimming at V came to 0 bases and at J to 7 bases, leaving 9 bases not matched to a gene. This CDR3 is 15 amino acids long.

This chain joins TRBV10-3 and TRBJ1-6; D unclear. The germline V and J ends were trimmed by 0 bases and 6 bases, with 9 bases remaining between them. The CDR3 runs 15 residues. CDR1 is ENHRY and CDR2 is SYGVKD in the germline V gene. CDR3 nucleotides: TGTGCCATCAGTGAGTCGAGTAACATTAATTCACCCCTCCACTTT. Protein product: CAISESSNINSPLHF.